This T cell receptor (beta chain) was recovered during a study of early T cells in non-severe SARS-CoV-2 infection. Study-wide background: Sequencing of unsorted whole blood was done on bulk RNA, leaving chains unpaired. Regarding the study as a whole: VDJdb-based annotation leaned toward anti-spike CD8 responses and missed private and CD4 specificities.

There are 16 residues in the CDR3. V gave up 0 bases and J gave up 0 bases, with 9 bases separating them. Germline V CDR1 and CDR2: MNHEY, SMNVEV (reference sequence). Each cDNA molecule carried a unique molecular identifier. TCRdb reprocessed the 5' RACE reads via MiXCR and lists one record per CDR3 protein. The sample shows 65,000 to 80,000 distinct CDR3 sequences, 9.5% to 15% of them seen only once. This clonotype was counted many times. Its antigen is currently unknown. The sample comprised whole blood. The TCR was taken from an adult who was a healthcare worker with PCR-confirmed SARS-CoV-2 infection or an uninfected control (not recorded which). This chain links TRBV27 with TRBJ1-3; unclear D gene. The chain's CDR3 is CASSLSGSLSGNTIYF. The CDR3 DNA reads TGTGCCAGCAGTTTATCAGGTTCTCTCTCTGGAAACACCATATATTTT.